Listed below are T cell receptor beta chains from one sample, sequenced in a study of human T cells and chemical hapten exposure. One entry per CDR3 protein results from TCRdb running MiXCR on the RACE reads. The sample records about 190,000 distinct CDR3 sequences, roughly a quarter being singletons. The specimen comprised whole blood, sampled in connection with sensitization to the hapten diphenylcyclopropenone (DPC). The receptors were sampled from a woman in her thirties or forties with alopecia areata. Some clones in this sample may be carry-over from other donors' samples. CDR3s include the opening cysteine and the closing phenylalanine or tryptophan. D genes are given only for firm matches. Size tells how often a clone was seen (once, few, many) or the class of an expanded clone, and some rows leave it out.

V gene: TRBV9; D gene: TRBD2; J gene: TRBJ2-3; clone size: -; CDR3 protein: CASSSGLRADTQYF; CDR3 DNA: TGTGCCAGCAGCTCGGGACTAAGGGCAGATACGCAGTATTTT
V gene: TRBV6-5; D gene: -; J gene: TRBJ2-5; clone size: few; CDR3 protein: CASSYGAGVETQYF; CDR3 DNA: TGTGCCAGCAGTTACGGGGCAGGGGTAGAGACCCAGTACTTC
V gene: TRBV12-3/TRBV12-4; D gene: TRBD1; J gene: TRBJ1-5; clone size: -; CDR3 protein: CASSYRDRASLGQHF; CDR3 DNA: TGTGCCAGCAGTTACCGGGACAGGGCCAGCCTGGGCCAGCATTTT
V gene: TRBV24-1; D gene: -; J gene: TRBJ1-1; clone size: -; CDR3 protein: CATSDFSGTEAFF; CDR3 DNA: TGTGCCACCAGTGATTTTTCCGGGACTGAAGCTTTCTTT
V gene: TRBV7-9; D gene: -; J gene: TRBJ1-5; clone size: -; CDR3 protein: CASSLTDQPQHF; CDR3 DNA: TGTGCCAGCAGCTTGACGGATCAGCCCCAGCATTTT
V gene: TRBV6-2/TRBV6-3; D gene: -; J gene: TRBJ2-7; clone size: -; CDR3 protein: CASRGQDYSYEQYF; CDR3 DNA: TGTGCCAGCAGAGGACAGGACTACTCCTACGAGCAGTACTTC
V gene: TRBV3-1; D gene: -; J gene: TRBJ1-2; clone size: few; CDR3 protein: CASSPDHDANGYTF; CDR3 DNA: TGTGCCAGCAGCCCCGATCACGACGCAAATGGCTACACCTTC
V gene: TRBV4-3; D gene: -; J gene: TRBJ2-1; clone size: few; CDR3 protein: CASSQGGGLVEQFF; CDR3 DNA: TGCGCCAGCAGCCAAGGAGGCGGGCTAGTTGAGCAGTTCTTC
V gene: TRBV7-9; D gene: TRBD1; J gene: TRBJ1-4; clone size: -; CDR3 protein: CASSPPGQGGEKLFF; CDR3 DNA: TGTGCCAGCAGCCCACCGGGACAGGGGGGTGAAAAACTGTTTTTT
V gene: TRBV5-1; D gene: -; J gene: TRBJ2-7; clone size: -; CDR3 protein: CASSEPLGGEQYF; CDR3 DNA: TGCGCCAGCAGCGAGCCCCTCGGGGGCGAGCAGTACTTC
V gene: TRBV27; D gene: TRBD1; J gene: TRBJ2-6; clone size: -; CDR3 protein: CASSDWTGGESKEGANVLTF; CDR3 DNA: TGTGCCAGCAGTGATTGGACAGGGGGCGAGTCTAAGGAAGGGGCCAACGTCCTGACTTTC
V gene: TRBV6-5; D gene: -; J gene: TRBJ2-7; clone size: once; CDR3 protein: CASSYKSTNYEQYF; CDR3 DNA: TGTGCCAGCAGTTACAAAAGCACCAACTACGAGCAGTACTTC
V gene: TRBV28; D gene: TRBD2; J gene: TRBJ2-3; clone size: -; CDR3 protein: CASNKRGSEDTQYF; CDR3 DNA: TGTGCCAGCAATAAGCGGGGGAGTGAAGATACGCAGTATTTT
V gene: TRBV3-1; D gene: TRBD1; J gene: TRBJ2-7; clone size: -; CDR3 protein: CASSQGPGQGGEQYF; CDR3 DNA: TGTGCCAGCAGCCAAGGCCCGGGACAGGGCGGCGAGCAGTACTTC
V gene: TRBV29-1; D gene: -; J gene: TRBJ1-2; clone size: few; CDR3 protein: CSVEPSGTYGYTF; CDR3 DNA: TGCAGCGTTGAACCATCAGGGACCTATGGCTACACCTTC
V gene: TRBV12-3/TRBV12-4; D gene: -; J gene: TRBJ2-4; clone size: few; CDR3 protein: CASSLGVSNIQYF; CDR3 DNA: TGTGCCAGCAGCCTCGGGGTTTCAAACATTCAGTACTTC
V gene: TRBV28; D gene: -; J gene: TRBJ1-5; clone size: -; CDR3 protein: CASSYSSRGDDQPQHF; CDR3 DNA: TGTGCCAGCAGTTATTCTTCTCGGGGGGATGATCAGCCCCAGCATTTT
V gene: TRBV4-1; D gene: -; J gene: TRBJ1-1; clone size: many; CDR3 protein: CASSQVFRENTEAFF; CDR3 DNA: TGCGCCAGCAGCCAAGTGTTCCGGGAGAACACTGAAGCTTTCTTT
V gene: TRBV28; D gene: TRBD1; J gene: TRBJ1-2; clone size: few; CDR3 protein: CASSLGTGAGYTF; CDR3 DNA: TGTGCCAGCAGTTTGGGGACAGGGGCTGGCTACACCTTC
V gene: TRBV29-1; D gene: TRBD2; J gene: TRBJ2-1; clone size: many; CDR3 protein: CSVMTSGYNEQFF; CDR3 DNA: TGCAGCGTTATGACTAGCGGCTACAATGAGCAGTTCTTC
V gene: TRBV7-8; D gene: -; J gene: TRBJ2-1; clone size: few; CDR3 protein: CASSLAGSGRNEQFF; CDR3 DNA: TGTGCCAGCAGTCTCGCAGGGTCGGGGAGGAATGAGCAGTTCTTC
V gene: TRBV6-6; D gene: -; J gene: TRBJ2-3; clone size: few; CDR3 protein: CASLSADTQYF; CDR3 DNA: TGTGCCAGCTTGAGCGCAGATACGCAGTATTTT
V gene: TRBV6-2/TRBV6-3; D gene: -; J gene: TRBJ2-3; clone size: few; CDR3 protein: CASSTTVGGTDTQYF; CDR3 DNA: TGTGCCAGCAGCACTACCGTAGGTGGCACAGATACGCAGTATTTT
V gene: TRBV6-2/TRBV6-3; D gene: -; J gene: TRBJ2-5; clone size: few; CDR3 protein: CASSYVSSGEETQYF; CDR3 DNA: TGTGCCAGCAGTTACGTATCCAGCGGAGAAGAGACCCAGTACTTC
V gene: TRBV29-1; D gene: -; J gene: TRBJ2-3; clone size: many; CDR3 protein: CSVVTDTQYF; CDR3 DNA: TGCAGCGTTGTGACAGATACGCAGTATTTT
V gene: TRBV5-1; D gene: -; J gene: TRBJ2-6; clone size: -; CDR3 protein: CASSPGSTGANVLTF; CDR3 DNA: TGCGCCAGCAGCCCCGGAAGTACCGGGGCCAACGTCCTGACTTTC
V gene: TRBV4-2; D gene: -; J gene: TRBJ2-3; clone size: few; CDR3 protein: CASSLPRAPLTDTQYF; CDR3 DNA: TGTGCCAGCAGCCTACCGCGCGCTCCCCTCACAGATACGCAGTATTTT
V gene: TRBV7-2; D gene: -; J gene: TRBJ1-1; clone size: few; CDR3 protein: CASSLQAQNTEAFF; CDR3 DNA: TGTGCCAGCAGCCTACAGGCGCAGAACACTGAAGCTTTCTTT
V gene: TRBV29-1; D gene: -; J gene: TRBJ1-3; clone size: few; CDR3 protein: CSVTLNGRNTIYF; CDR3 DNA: TGCAGCGTTACACTAAATGGGAGGAACACCATATATTTT
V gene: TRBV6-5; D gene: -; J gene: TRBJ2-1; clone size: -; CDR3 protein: CASRSGGVASYNEQFF; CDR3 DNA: TGTGCCAGCCGATCTGGCGGGGTAGCGTCCTACAATGAGCAGTTCTTC